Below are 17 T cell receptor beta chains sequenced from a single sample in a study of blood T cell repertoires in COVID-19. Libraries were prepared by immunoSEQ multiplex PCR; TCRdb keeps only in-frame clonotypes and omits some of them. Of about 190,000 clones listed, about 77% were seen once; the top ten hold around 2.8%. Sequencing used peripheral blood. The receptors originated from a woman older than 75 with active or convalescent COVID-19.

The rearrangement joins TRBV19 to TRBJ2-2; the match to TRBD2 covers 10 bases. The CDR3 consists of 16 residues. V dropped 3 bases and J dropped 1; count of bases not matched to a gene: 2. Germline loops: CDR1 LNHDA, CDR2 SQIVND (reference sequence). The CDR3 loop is CASSIRLAGNTGELFF. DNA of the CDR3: TGTGCCAGTAGTATCAGACTAGCGGGGAACACCGGGGAGCTGTTTTTT.

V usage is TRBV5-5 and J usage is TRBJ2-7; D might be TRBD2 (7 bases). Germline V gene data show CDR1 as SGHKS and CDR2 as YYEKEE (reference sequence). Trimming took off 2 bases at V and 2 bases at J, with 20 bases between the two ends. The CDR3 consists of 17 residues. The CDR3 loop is CASSFGDYGGRTYEQYF. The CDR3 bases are TGTGCCAGCAGCTTCGGGGATTACGGGGGGCGAACCTACGAGCAGTACTTC.

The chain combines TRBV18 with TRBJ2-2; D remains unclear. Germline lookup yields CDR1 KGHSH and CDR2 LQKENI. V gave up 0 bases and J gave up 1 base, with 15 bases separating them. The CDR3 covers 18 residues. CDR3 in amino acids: CASSPPFIVERNTGELFF. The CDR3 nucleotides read TGTGCCAGCTCACCACCCTTTATCGTGGAGCGGAACACCGGGGAGCTGTTTTTT.

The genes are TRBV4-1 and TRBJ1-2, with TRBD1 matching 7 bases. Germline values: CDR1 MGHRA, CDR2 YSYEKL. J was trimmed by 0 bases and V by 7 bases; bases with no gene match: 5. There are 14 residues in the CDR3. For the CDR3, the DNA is TGCGCCAGCACCAGGGGGTCCGCTAACTATGGCTACACCTTC. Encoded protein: CASTRGSANYGYTF.

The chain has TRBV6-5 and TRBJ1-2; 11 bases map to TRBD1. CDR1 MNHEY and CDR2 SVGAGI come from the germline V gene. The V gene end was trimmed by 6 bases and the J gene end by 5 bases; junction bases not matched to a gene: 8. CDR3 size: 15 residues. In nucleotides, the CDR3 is TGTGCCAGCAGCGACTGGACAGGGGGCGCGTATGGCTACACCTTC. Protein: CASSDWTGGAYGYTF.

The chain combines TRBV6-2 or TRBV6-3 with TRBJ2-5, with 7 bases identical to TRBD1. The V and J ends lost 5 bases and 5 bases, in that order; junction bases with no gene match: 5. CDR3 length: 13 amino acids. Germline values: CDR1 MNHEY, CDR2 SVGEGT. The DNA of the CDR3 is TGTGCCAGCAGTATAGGGGGCCGTGAGACCCAGTACTTC. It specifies CASSIGGRETQYF.

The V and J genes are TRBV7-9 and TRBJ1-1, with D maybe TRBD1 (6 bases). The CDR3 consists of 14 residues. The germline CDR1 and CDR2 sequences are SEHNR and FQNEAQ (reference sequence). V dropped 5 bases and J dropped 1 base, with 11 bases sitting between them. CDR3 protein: CASSHQGPNTEAFF. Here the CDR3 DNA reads TGTGCCAGCAGCCACCAGGGGCCGAACACTGAAGCTTTCTTT.

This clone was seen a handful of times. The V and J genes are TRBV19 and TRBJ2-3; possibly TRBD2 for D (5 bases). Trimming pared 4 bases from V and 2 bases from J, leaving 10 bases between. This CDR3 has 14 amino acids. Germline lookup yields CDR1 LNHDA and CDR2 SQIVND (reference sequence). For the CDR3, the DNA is TGTGCCAGTAGTACCAAAGACTACACAGATACGCAGTATTTT. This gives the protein CASSTKDYTDTQYF.

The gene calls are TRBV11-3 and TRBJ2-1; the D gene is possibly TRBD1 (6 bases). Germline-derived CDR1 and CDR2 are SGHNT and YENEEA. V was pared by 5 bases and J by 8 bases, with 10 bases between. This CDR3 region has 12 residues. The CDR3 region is CASSQTGYEQFF. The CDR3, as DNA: TGTGCCAGCAGCCAAACAGGGTATGAGCAGTTCTTC.

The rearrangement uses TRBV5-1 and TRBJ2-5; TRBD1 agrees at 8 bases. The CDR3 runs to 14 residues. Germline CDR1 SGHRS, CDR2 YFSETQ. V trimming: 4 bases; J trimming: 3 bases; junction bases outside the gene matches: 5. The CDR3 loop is CASSKGQEKETQYF. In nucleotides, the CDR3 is TGCGCCAGCAGCAAGGGACAGGAGAAAGAGACCCAGTACTTC. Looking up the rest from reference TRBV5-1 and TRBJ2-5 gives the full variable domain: KAGVTQTPRYLIKTRGQQVTLSCSPISGHRSVSWYQQTPGQGLQFLFEYFSETQRNKGNFPGRFSGRQFSNSRSEMNVSTLELGDSALYLCASSKGQEKETQYFGPGTRLLVL.

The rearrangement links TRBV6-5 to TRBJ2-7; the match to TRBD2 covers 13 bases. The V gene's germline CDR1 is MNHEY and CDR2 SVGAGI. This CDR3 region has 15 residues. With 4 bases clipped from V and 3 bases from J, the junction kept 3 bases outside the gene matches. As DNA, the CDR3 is TGTGCCAGCAGTTCGAGACTAGCGGGGGGCTACGAGCAGTACTTC. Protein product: CASSSRLAGGYEQYF.

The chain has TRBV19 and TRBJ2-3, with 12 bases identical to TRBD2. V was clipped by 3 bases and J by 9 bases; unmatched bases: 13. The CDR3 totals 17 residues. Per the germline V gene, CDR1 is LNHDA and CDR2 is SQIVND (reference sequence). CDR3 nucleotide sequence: TGTGCCAGTAGTATCGACCTAGCGGGGGGGCTATTAGTCACGCAGTATTTT. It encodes CASSIDLAGGLLVTQYF.

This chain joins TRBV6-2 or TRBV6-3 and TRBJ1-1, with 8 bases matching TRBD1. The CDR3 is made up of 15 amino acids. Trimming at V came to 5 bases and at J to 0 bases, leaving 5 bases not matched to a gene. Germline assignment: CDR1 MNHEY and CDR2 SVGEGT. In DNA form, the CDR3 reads TGTGCCAGCAGTCGCGGACAGGGATTGAACACTGAAGCTTTCTTT. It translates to CASSRGQGLNTEAFF.

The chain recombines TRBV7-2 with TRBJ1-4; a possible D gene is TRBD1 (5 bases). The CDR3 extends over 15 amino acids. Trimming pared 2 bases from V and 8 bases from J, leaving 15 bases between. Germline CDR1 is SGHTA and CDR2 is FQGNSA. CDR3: CASSLRVTGLEKLFF. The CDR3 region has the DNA TGTGCCAGCAGCTTAAGAGTCACGGGACTGGAAAAACTGTTTTTT.

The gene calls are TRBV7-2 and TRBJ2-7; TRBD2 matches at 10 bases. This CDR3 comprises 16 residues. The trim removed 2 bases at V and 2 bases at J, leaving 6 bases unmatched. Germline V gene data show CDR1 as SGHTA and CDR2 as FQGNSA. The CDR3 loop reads CASSLMSGGATYEQYF. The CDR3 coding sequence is TGTGCCAGCAGCTTAATGAGCGGGGGGGCCACCTACGAGCAGTACTTC. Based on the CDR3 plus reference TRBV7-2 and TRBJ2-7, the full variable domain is GAGVSQSPSNKVTEKGKDVELRCDPISGHTALYWYRQSLGQGLEFLIYFQGNSAPDKSGLPSDRFSAERTGGSVSTLTIQRTQQEDSAVYLCASSLMSGGATYEQYFGPGTRLTVT.

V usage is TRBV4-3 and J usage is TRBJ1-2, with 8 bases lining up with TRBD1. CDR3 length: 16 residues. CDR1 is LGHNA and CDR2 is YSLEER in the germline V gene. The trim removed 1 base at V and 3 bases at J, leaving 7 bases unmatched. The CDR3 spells CASSQVGGQAHYGYTF. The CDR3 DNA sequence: TGCGCCAGCAGCCAAGTAGGGGGACAGGCCCACTATGGCTACACCTTC.

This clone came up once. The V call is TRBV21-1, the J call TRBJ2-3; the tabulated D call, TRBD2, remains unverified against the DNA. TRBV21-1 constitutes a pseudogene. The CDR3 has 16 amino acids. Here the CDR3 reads CASSRDYLGVTDTQYF. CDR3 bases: TGTGCCAGCAGCCGGGACTACCTTGGGGTCACAGATACGCAGTATTTT.